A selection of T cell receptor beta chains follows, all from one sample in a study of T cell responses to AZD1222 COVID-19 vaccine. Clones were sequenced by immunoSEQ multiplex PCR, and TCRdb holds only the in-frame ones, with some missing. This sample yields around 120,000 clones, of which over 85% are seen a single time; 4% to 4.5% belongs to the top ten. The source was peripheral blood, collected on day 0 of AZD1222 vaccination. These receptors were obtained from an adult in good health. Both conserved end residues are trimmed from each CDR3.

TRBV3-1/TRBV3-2,ASRSNTGELF
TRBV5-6,ASSLVGSTTNEKLF
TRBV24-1,ATIRLAQTQETQY
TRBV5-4,ASSSPDSYGYT
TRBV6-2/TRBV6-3,ASSSPAGGASGYT
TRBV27,ASSRDRSNQPQH
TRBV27,ASSSSFTISYEQY
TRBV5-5,ASSLAGEPQQY
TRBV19,ASSFLSINSPLH
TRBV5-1,ASSQGPLRETQY
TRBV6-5,ASMTRDRDYGYT
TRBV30,ASNFPGEKLF
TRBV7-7,ASSLEPRATRTQY
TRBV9,ASSVATGVRSTEAF
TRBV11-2,ASSLGTSGRAYEQF